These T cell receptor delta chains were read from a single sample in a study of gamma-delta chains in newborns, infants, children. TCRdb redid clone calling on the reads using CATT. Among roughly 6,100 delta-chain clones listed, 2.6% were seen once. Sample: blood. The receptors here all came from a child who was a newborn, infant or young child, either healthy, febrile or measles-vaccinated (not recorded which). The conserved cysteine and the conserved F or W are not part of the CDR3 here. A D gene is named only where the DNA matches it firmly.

CDR3aa: ACDTLGYTDKLI
v_gene: TRDV2
d_gene: -

CDR3aa: ACDTAGSHSWDTRQMF
v_gene: TRDV2
d_gene: -

CDR3aa: ACDTVGLSSWDTRQMF
v_gene: TRDV2
d_gene: -

CDR3aa: ACDEPVVGDTYTDKLI
v_gene: TRDV2
d_gene: TRDD3

CDR3aa: ACDTTGFSSWDTRQMF
v_gene: TRDV2
d_gene: -

CDR3aa: ACDTVLGDNSWDTRQMF
v_gene: TRDV2
d_gene: TRDD3

CDR3aa: ACDTLGYTDELI
v_gene: TRDV2
d_gene: -

CDR3aa: ACDTVLGDTVSWDTRQMF
v_gene: TRDV2
d_gene: TRDD3

CDR3aa: ACDTVLGDQLSSWDTRQMF
v_gene: TRDV2
d_gene: TRDD3

CDR3aa: ACDTLGDTFSWDTRQMF
v_gene: TRDV2
d_gene: TRDD3

CDR3aa: ACDAYWGIPNISSWETRQMF
v_gene: TRDV2
d_gene: TRDD3

CDR3aa: ACDPWEASTAQLF
v_gene: TRDV2
d_gene: -

CDR3aa: ACDTGDTRSWDTRQMF
v_gene: TRDV2
d_gene: TRDD3

CDR3aa: ACDTVGALSWDTRQMF
v_gene: TRDV2
d_gene: -

CDR3aa: ACDTVLGDTRINSWDTRQMF
v_gene: TRDV2
d_gene: TRDD3

CDR3aa: ACDTFTGGSRDTRQMF
v_gene: TRDV2
d_gene: TRDD3

CDR3aa: ACDAWGYEDSWDTRQMF
v_gene: TRDV2
d_gene: TRDD3

CDR3aa: ARDTLRLLGDSSWDTRQMF
v_gene: TRDV2
d_gene: TRDD3

CDR3aa: ACDTGGGYDSWDTRQMF
v_gene: TRDV2
d_gene: TRDD3

CDR3aa: ACDSYWGISSSWDTRQMF
v_gene: TRDV2
d_gene: TRDD3

CDR3aa: ACDNLTGGYTSSWDTRQMF
v_gene: TRDV2
d_gene: TRDD3

CDR3aa: ACDMILGDRAWDTRQMF
v_gene: TRDV2
d_gene: TRDD3

CDR3aa: ACDTAGDSWDTRQMF
v_gene: TRDV2
d_gene: -

CDR3aa: ACGTAGSSSWDTRQMF
v_gene: TRDV2
d_gene: -

CDR3aa: ACDTWGSESSWDTRQMF
v_gene: TRDV2
d_gene: -

CDR3aa: ACDTVDSGGYSWDTRQMF
v_gene: TRDV2
d_gene: TRDD3

CDR3aa: ACDTVGDTAWDTRQMF
v_gene: TRDV2
d_gene: TRDD3

CDR3aa: ACDPVLGDKKALTAQLF
v_gene: TRDV2
d_gene: TRDD3

CDR3aa: ACDLLLGDTRRVTDKLI
v_gene: TRDV2
d_gene: TRDD3

CDR3aa: ACDVLGDTPAQLF
v_gene: TRDV2
d_gene: TRDD3

CDR3aa: ACDTVGDTRRDTRQMF
v_gene: TRDV2
d_gene: TRDD3

CDR3aa: ACDPLLGDTDKLI
v_gene: TRDV2
d_gene: TRDD3

CDR3aa: ACDTVSWGIRSSYTDKLI
v_gene: TRDV2
d_gene: TRDD3

CDR3aa: ACDTWGGSSWDTRQMF
v_gene: TRDV2
d_gene: -

CDR3aa: ACDWGTDKLI
v_gene: TRDV2
d_gene: -

CDR3aa: ARDSLLGDHDSWDTRQMF
v_gene: TRDV2
d_gene: TRDD3

CDR3aa: ACDPISWDTRQMF
v_gene: TRDV2
d_gene: -

CDR3aa: AFMGGGGSYTDKLI
v_gene: TRDV3
d_gene: -

CDR3aa: ACKNWGIRLSTDKLI
v_gene: TRDV2
d_gene: TRDD3

CDR3aa: ACDTYWGIRSSWDTRQMF
v_gene: TRDV2
d_gene: TRDD3

CDR3aa: ACDTPSSWDTRQMF
v_gene: TRDV2
d_gene: -

CDR3aa: ACDKVGILRSWDTRQMF
v_gene: TRDV2
d_gene: TRDD3

CDR3aa: ACDTVLGDTPSSWDTRQMF
v_gene: TRDV2
d_gene: TRDD3

CDR3aa: ACDVLGDTSPWDTRQMF
v_gene: TRDV2
d_gene: TRDD3

CDR3aa: ACDLLGDTNTDKLI
v_gene: TRDV2
d_gene: TRDD3

CDR3aa: ACESLGSSWDTRQMF
v_gene: TRDV2
d_gene: TRDD3

CDR3aa: ACDLLGDRSWDTRQMF
v_gene: TRDV2
d_gene: TRDD3

CDR3aa: ACDPTGGPNSWDTRQMF
v_gene: TRDV2
d_gene: TRDD3

CDR3aa: ACDTVLGIFSWDTRQMF
v_gene: TRDV2
d_gene: TRDD3